This TCR beta chain comes out of a study of cytomegalovirus exposure and HLA in healthy donors. Comment on this clone: Its specificity is not known.

Study-level results: In a later analysis, CMV-associated beta chains were mostly HLA-associated, it appeared. A later analysis showed TCR association rates differing by HLA locus, peaking at DRB1 and lowest at HLA-C. Beyond CMV serostatus, there was no information to go on about immune exposure.

The study ran its PCR with 60 Vbeta and 13 Jbeta primers. In the authors' methods: Around 11 million shared chains were among the roughly 80 million unique TCR beta chains that a later analysis counted. Method: immunoSEQ multiplex PCR; TCRdb's copy keeps in-frame clones and lacks some. That table is the source of V, J and clone size, and D and trimming were worked out from the DNA. The sample yields approximately 290,000 clones, roughly 80% seen once. The length of the CDR3 is 14 residues. Germline V lookup: CDR1 SGHAT, CDR2 FQNNGV. The germline V and J ends were trimmed by 6 bases and 1 base, with 13 bases remaining between them.

Input material: PBMCs. The J gene is TRBJ2-7, the V gene TRBV11-2; a weak D match, TRBD2 (5 bases). The receptor was derived from a girl aged 2-10 years in good health and CMV-seronegative. The CDR3 reads CASSHRTASYEQYF. The CDR3 DNA sequence: TGTGCCAGCAGTCATAGGACTGCTTCCTACGAGCAGTACTTC.